The subject of this entry is one T cell receptor beta chain. Its target is not known. The repertoire was sequenced with immunoSEQ multiplex PCR; TCRdb's copy has only in-frame clones and lacks some. The sample carries about 140,000 clones, over 75% recorded once. This specimen belongs to a study of T cell responses to AZD1222 COVID-19 vaccine. Study background: Pooling of second doses given at about 4 or about 12 weeks was done. Findings of the study overall: Two doses of AZD1222 preceded a rise in Spike-specific TCR breadth and depth. The donor cohort was predominantly white British with a female majority, and clonal diversity may have been underestimated. All repertoire sampling was performed exclusively after the peak T cell response.

The CDR3 is 16 residues long. The germline gives CDR1 SNHLY, CDR2 FYNNEI. Trimming cost V 0 bases and J 4 bases; bases outside gene matches: 8. The TCR comes from an adult in good health. Sequences were derived from peripheral blood, sampled on day 0 of AZD1222 vaccination. V and J are TRBV2 and TRBJ1-1; 7 positions agree with TRBD1. As DNA, the CDR3 is TGTGCCAGCAGTGAAGCTTTCGGCAGGGGGGTCACTGAAGCTTTCTTT. Encoded protein: CASSEAFGRGVTEAFF. Together with reference TRBV2 and TRBJ1-1, the CDR3 gives the full variable domain: EPEVTQTPSHQVTQMGQEVILRCVPISNHLYFYWYRQILGQKVEFLVSFYNNEISEKSEIFDDQFSVERPDGSNFTLKIRSTKLEDSAMYFCASSEAFGRGVTEAFFGQGTRLTVV.